What follows are 20 T cell receptor beta chains derived from one specimen sequenced in a study of shared clonotypes between healthy human individuals. The naive CD8 fraction comprised CD45RO-negative cells positively selected for CCR7 and excluded terminally differentiated effector memory CD45RA+ cells. The table came from immunoSEQ multiplex PCR; TCRdb's copy has only in-frame clones and leaves some out. This table has about 2 million clones, about 95% appearing once. Sequenced material: naive CD8+ T cells sorted from blood. All receptors derive from a man between 18 and 29 years old in good health.

Note on this clone: The same CDR3 arises from other DNA sequences in this sample as well. The V and J genes are TRBV6-5 and TRBJ2-1; D unclear. Looked up from germline, CDR1 is MNHEY and CDR2 is SVGAGI. Trimming took off 4 bases at V and 4 bases at J, with 8 bases between the two ends. This CDR3 region has 13 residues. The CDR3 bases are TGTGCCAGCAGTTTACAGAGTTACAATGAGCAGTTCTTC. Its translation: CASSLQSYNEQFF.

The genes are TRBV28 and TRBJ1-1; D not certain. Germline CDR1 is MDHEN and CDR2 is SYDVKM. This CDR3 has 12 residues. V lost 2 bases and J lost 6, with 7 bases in between. CDR3 DNA sequence: TGTGCCAGCAGTTTAAGGGCGCCTGAAGCTTTCTTT. Translation gives CASSLRAPEAFF.

The rearrangement uses TRBV6-6 and TRBJ2-1, with TRBD2 matching 7 bases. The CDR3 extends over 15 amino acids. V was clipped by 4 bases and J by 7 bases; unmatched bases: 10. CDR1 is MNHNY, CDR2 SVGAGI, per germline (reference sequence). The CDR3 DNA reads as TGTGCCAGCAGTTTCCCCGGACTAGATACTAATGAGCAGTTCTTC. Residues: CASSFPGLDTNEQFF.

About this clone itself: Other DNA sequences in the sample encode the same CDR3. CDR3 in amino acids: CASSPNSYEQYF. In nucleotides, the CDR3 is TGTGCCAGCAGCCCCAACTCCTACGAGCAGTACTTC. J is TRBJ2-7 and V is TRBV9; D remains unclear. The CDR3 extends over 12 amino acids. V lost 4 bases and J 0 bases, leaving 5 bases between the germline ends. CDR1 is SGDLS and CDR2 is YYNGEE in the germline V gene. The whole variable domain, remainder taken from reference TRBV9 and TRBJ2-7, is DSGVTQTPKHLITATGQRVTLRCSPRSGDLSVYWYQQSLDQGLQFLIQYYNGEERAKGNILERFSAQQFPDLHSELNLSSLELGDSALYFCASSPNSYEQYFGPGTRLTVT.

This sequence joins TRBV7-9 and TRBJ1-5; no firm D call. Trimming cost V 4 bases and J 0 bases, with 10 bases left between them. Germline V CDR1 and CDR2: SEHNR, FQNEAQ (reference sequence). This CDR3 has 15 amino acids. CDR3 protein: CASSSDHDSNQPQHF. The CDR3 DNA reads TGTGCCAGCAGCTCCGACCATGATAGCAATCAGCCCCAGCATTTT.

V is TRBV11-2 and J is TRBJ2-1; the D is unclear. The V gene's germline CDR1 is SGHAT and CDR2 FQNNGV. The V and J ends lost 2 bases and 8 bases respectively, with 13 bases between them. This CDR3 has 14 amino acids. The CDR3 DNA reads TGTGCCAGCAGCTTATCCACTCGGTTATATGAGCAGTTCTTC. Translating it yields CASSLSTRLYEQFF.

V gene TRBV28 combines with J gene TRBJ2-5, with D possibly being TRBD1 (5 bases). CDR3 size: 14 residues. Per the germline V gene, CDR1 is MDHEN and CDR2 is SYDVKM. Between the trimmed V and J ends, which lost 3 bases and 5 bases, there was a span of 13 bases. For the CDR3, the DNA is TGTGCCAGCAGTTTTGGGCAGGGTAGCGAGACCCAGTACTTC. Its protein is CASSFGQGSETQYF.

This clone appeared once. The J gene is TRBJ1-4, the V gene TRBV18, with D tentatively TRBD1 (6 bases). Trimming removed 2 bases from V and 6 bases from J, with 10 bases in between. Germline V gene lookup returns CDR1 KGHSH and CDR2 LQKENI. This CDR3 contains 14 residues. In DNA form, the CDR3 reads TGTGCCAGCTCACCAGAACAGGGTTATGAAAAACTGTTTTTT. This sequence encodes CASSPEQGYEKLFF.

This chain uses TRBV30 with TRBJ2-2, with TRBD2 identical over 9 bases. Germline lookup yields CDR1 GTSNPN and CDR2 SVGIG (reference sequence). The CDR3 contains 16 residues. The junction had 4 bases not matched to a gene; V was cut back by 1 base and J by 1 base. The CDR3 DNA sequence: TGTGCCTGGAGTGATGGAGCGGGAGGGAACACCGGGGAGCTGTTTTTT. Its protein is CAWSDGAGGNTGELFF.

V is TRBV2 and J is TRBJ2-1; D may be TRBD1 or TRBD2 (6 bases each). Germline V gene lookup returns CDR1 SNHLY and CDR2 FYNNEI. The CDR3 is 16 residues long. V lost 2 bases and J lost 0, with 11 bases in between. The CDR3 nucleotides are TGTGCCAGCAGTGAAATGGGGGGCAGCTCCTACAATGAGCAGTTCTTC. Protein sequence: CASSEMGGSSYNEQFF.

The genes are TRBV28 and TRBJ1-2; a weak D match, TRBD1 (5 bases). V gave up 7 bases and J gave up 2 bases, with 14 bases separating them. CDR3 length equals 14 residues. The germline V gene has CDR1 MDHEN and CDR2 SYDVKM. CDR3 residues: CASTPQGLNYGYTF. DNA for the CDR3: TGTGCCAGCACCCCTCAGGGTTTAAACTATGGCTACACCTTC.

This clone appeared a single time. The J gene is TRBJ1-1, the V gene TRBV11-2, with D unresolved. The CDR3 loop spans 13 amino acids. The V end lost 0 bases, the J end lost 11 bases, and 13 bases lay between the germline ends. CDR1 is SGHAT, CDR2 FQNNGV, per germline. DNA for the CDR3: TGTGCCAGCAGCTTAGATCAAGAGGGTTTGGCTTTCTTT. Protein: CASSLDQEGLAFF.

The chain uses TRBV4-1 and TRBJ1-3, with D unclear. CDR3 length: 15 amino acids. Looked up from germline, CDR1 is MGHRA and CDR2 is YSYEKL. Between the trimmed V and J ends, which lost 0 bases and 2 bases, there was a span of 8 bases. The CDR3 loop is CASSQERVAGNTIYF. The DNA of the CDR3 is TGCGCCAGCAGCCAAGAACGGGTTGCTGGAAACACCATATATTTT.

The rearrangement uses TRBV11-2 and TRBJ2-7; D perhaps matches TRBD1 (7 bases). The CDR3 runs 16 residues. In germline, CDR1 is SGHAT, CDR2 FQNNGV. V was shortened by 5 bases and J by 11 bases, with 28 bases between the two germline ends. CDR3 region: CASSQRGGGRPPPEYF. The CDR3, as DNA: TGTGCCAGCAGCCAGCGCGGAGGGGGCCGACCTCCACCAGAGTACTTC. Full variable domain (remainder filled in from reference TRBV11-2 and TRBJ2-7): EAGVAQSPRYKIIEKRQSVAFWCNPISGHATLYWYQQILGQGPKLLIQFQNNGVVDDSQLPKDRFSAERLKGVDSTLKIQPAKLEDSAVYLCASSQRGGGRPPPEYFGPGTRLTVT.

The gene calls are TRBV9 and TRBJ2-6; maybe TRBD2 (5 bases). The CDR3 loop spans 17 amino acids. The germline V gene encodes CDR1 SGDLS and CDR2 YYNGEE. Trimming cost V 0 bases and J 0 bases, with 10 bases left between them. The CDR3 DNA sequence: TGTGCCAGCAGCGTAGGTACGGGGTACTCTGGGGCCAACGTCCTGACTTTC. Translation: CASSVGTGYSGANVLTF.

This chain connects TRBV5-1 to TRBJ2-7; the match to TRBD2 covers 7 bases. The J segment lost 3 bases and the V segment lost 1 base, leaving 4 bases of the junction unmatched. Germline assignment: CDR1 SGHRS and CDR2 YFSETQ. This CDR3 has 14 amino acids. The CDR3 sequence: CASSLRAGSYEQYF. The CDR3 DNA follows: TGCGCCAGCAGCTTGAGAGCGGGGAGCTACGAGCAGTACTTC.

This chain connects TRBV7-9 to TRBJ2-7; 10 bases are a match to TRBD2. The CDR3 consists of 16 residues. V was clipped by 5 bases and J by 9 bases; unmatched bases: 16. Germline CDR1 and CDR2: SEHNR and FQNEAQ (reference sequence). In DNA, the CDR3 is TGTGCCAGCAGCCCCGGGTTAGCGGGAGGCATAGAGGTGCAGTACTTC. Translating gives CASSPGLAGGIEVQYF.

This chain uses TRBV19 with TRBJ2-1, with unresolved D. The CDR3 totals 13 residues. The germline V gene encodes CDR1 LNHDA and CDR2 SQIVND (reference sequence). V lost 3 bases and J lost 4, with 7 bases in between. CDR3 in DNA: TGTGCCAGTAGTATGACCCATTACAATGAGCAGTTCTTC. This codes for CASSMTHYNEQFF. The full variable domain, rest sourced from reference TRBV19 and TRBJ2-1, is DGGITQSPKYLFRKEGQNVTLSCEQNLNHDAMYWYRQDPGQGLRLIYYSQIVNDFQKGDIAEGYSVSREKKESFPLTVTSAQKNPTAFYLCASSMTHYNEQFFGPGTRLTVL.

Of note for this clone: The junction departs from the called germline gene at one end, perhaps through a read error. The rearrangement links TRBV27 to TRBJ2-1; tentatively, D is TRBD2 (6 bases). This CDR3 contains 12 residues. Looked up from germline, CDR1 is MNHEY and CDR2 is SMNVEV (reference sequence). CDR3 residues: CASSSRGDFALF. The CDR3 DNA reads as TGTGCCAGCAGTTCCCGTGGGGACTTCGCCCTCTTC.

Here the CDR3 reads CASSPAGWGATQYF. The CDR3 DNA sequence: TGTGCCAGCAGCCCCGCCGGGTGGGGGGCTACGCAGTATTTT. V usage is TRBV9 and J usage is TRBJ2-3; D may be TRBD1 or TRBD2 (6 bases each). Germline loops: CDR1 SGDLS, CDR2 YYNGEE. The CDR3 extends over 14 amino acids. Trimming pared 4 bases from V and 8 bases from J, leaving 17 bases between.